This passage covers 2 T cell receptor beta chains from one sample sequenced in a study of cytomegalovirus exposure and HLA in healthy donors. The PCR ran on 60 Vbeta and 13 Jbeta primers. Assay used: immunoSEQ multiplex PCR; TCRdb lists only in-frame clones, some missing. The repertoire holds 300,000 or so clones, with approximately 84% as singletons. Sequencing was done on a sample of PBMCs. These receptors all come from a middle-aged woman in good health and CMV-seropositive.

In DNA form, the CDR3 reads TGTGCCTGGAGTGTCGGATCTGTACCCGGGGCCGGGGAGCTGTTTTTT. Protein sequence: CAWSVGSVPGAGELFF. V usage is TRBV30 and J usage is TRBJ2-2; D is possibly TRBD2 (5 bases). The CDR3 sequence is 16 residues long. Germline assignment: CDR1 GTSNPN and CDR2 SVGIG (reference sequence). The V gene lost 0 bases and the J gene lost 6 bases, with 17 bases spanning the gap. Variable domain in full (rest from reference TRBV30 and TRBJ2-2): SQTIHQWPATLVQPVGSPLSLECTVEGTSNPNLYWYRQAAGRGLQLLFYSVGIGQISSEVPQNLSASRPQDRQFILSSKKLLLSDSGFYLCAWSVGSVPGAGELFFGEGSRLTVL.

V and J are TRBV6-5 and TRBJ2-1; 8 nucleotides line up with TRBD2. Trimming removed 5 bases from V and 4 bases from J; junction bases left unmatched: 7. This CDR3 contains 15 residues. CDR1 MNHEY and CDR2 SVGAGI come from the germline V gene. The CDR3 region has the DNA TGTGCCAGCAGTGCAAGGACTAGCCTTTACAATGAGCAGTTCTTC. It specifies CASSARTSLYNEQFF.